Reported below is one TCR beta chain. This CDR3 comprises 15 residues. Germline assignment: CDR1 SGHTA and CDR2 FQGNSA. The V segment lost 5 bases and the J segment 3 bases; nucleotides outside the gene matches: 4. This sample stems from a study of tumor-infiltrating lymphocytes in oesophageal squamous cell carcinoma. TCRdb itself ran the PCR reads through MiXCR, one entry per CDR3 protein. The data contain some 15,000 distinct CDR3 sequences, approximately 48% of them seen just once; the ten biggest clones take up about half. V is TRBV7-2 and J is TRBJ2-1; TRBD2 aligns across 10 bases. This clonotype was obtained from a male donor with esophageal squamous cell carcinoma. What was sequenced was blood. The CDR3 is CASSDTSGNYNEQFF. As DNA, the CDR3 is TGTGCCAGCAGCGATACTAGCGGGAACTACAATGAGCAGTTCTTC. The complete variable domain, with remaining parts taken from reference TRBV7-2 and TRBJ2-1, reads GAGVSQSPSNKVTEKGKDVELRCDPISGHTALYWYRQSLGQGLEFLIYFQGNSAPDKSGLPSDRFSAERTGGSVSTLTIQRTQQEDSAVYLCASSDTSGNYNEQFFGPGTRLTVL.